These T cell receptor beta chains were read from a single sample in a study of blood T cell repertoires in COVID-19. The method was immunoSEQ multiplex PCR; TCRdb's version includes in-frame clones alone and lacks a portion of them. The repertoire holds 180,000 or so clones, over 75% seen once, with around 2.7% in the top ten. The sequenced sample was peripheral blood. These receptors were obtained from a man aged 40-55 years with active or convalescent COVID-19. Each CDR3 is given with its conserved first and last residue. Fields, in order: clone size, V gene, CDR3 length, D gene, J gene, CDR3 DNA, CDR3 protein. The D gene is left open where the match is weak. Expanded clones get a size class; other rows say once, few or many, or leave the size out.

.	TRBV3-1/TRBV3-2	14	.	TRBJ1-2	TGTGCCAGCAGCTACCACGGGTCCCCCTATGGCTACACCTTC	CASSYHGSPYGYTF
.	TRBV30	14	.	TRBJ1-1	TGTGCCTGGAGTTATGGACAGCTGAACACTGAAGCTTTCTTT	CAWSYGQLNTEAFF
.	TRBV21-1	15	.	TRBJ1-5	TGTGCCAGCAGCCCCCTCGAAGGGGGGGAACAGCCCCAGCATTTT	CASSPLEGGEQPQHF
.	TRBV5-6	13	.	TRBJ2-1	TGTGCCAGCAGCCCCCGTCGGGTATTGGGGCAGTTCTTC	CASSPRRVLGQFF
.	TRBV27	14	TRBD1	TRBJ1-2	TGTGCCAGCAGATCCGGGACAGGGAATTATGGCTACACCTTC	CASRSGTGNYGYTF
.	TRBV28	14	TRBD1	TRBJ1-5	TGTGCCAGCAGCACAGGACAGGCGGATCAGCCCCAGCATTTT	CASSTGQADQPQHF
.	TRBV30	14	.	TRBJ2-2	TGTGCCTGGAGGAAGAGGGGGGGCACCGGGGAGCTGTTTTTT	CAWRKRGGTGELFF
.	TRBV5-1	12	.	TRBJ1-1	TGCGCCAGCCGGAGGGATAACACTGAAGCTTTCTTT	CASRRDNTEAFF
.	TRBV5-8	16	.	TRBJ1-1	TGTGCCAGCAAAACGAGGCGGAATCCTTTGAACACTGAAGCTTTCTTT	CASKTRRNPLNTEAFF
.	TRBV18	14	.	TRBJ2-5	TGTGCCAGCTCACCGTTACGGGGGATGGAGACCCAGTACTTC	CASSPLRGMETQYF
.	TRBV28	15	TRBD1	TRBJ1-5	TGTGCCAGCAGTCCCCCCGACAGGGGGTGGCAGCCCCAGCATTTT	CASSPPDRGWQPQHF
.	TRBV5-1	12	.	TRBJ2-1	TGCGCCAGCAGCTTGGCCGGCAATGAGCAGTTCTTC	CASSLAGNEQFF
.	TRBV20-1	15	TRBD2	TRBJ2-7	TGCAGTGCTAGTCGGGCGCGACTAGCGGGGCCCGGGCAGTACTTC	CSASRARLAGPGQYF
.	TRBV2	14	.	TRBJ2-1	TGTGCCAGCATTCTTGGGGGAGGTAGCAATGAGCAGTTCTTC	CASILGGGSNEQFF
.	TRBV10-3	15	TRBD2	TRBJ2-3	TGTGCCATCAGTGAGTCGGTAGCGGGGACAGATACGCAGTATTTT	CAISESVAGTDTQYF
.	TRBV9	21	TRBD2	TRBJ2-1	TGTGCCAGCAGCGTAGACGGGCCTGTAGCGGGGGGGCCCCGGTGGGATAATGAGCAGTTCTTC	CASSVDGPVAGGPRWDNEQFF
.	TRBV5-4	17	.	TRBJ2-6	TGTGCCAGCAGCTTTGGACAGTCCTTCTCCGGGGCCAACGTCCTGACTTTC	CASSFGQSFSGANVLTF
.	TRBV4-3	14	.	TRBJ1-2	TGCGCCAGCAGCCAAGAGGCAGGGGCCTATGGCTACACCTTC	CASSQEAGAYGYTF
.	TRBV28	12	.	TRBJ2-5	TGTGCCAGCGGAGGGACTCAAGAGACCCAGTACTTC	CASGGTQETQYF
.	TRBV3-1/TRBV3-2	16	.	TRBJ1-2	TGTGCCAGCAGCCAAGAACTCCAGGGAAGGATGAGTGGCTACACCTTC	CASSQELQGRMSGYTF
.	TRBV5-6	16	TRBD1	TRBJ2-7	TGTGCCAGCAGCTCGCGGGACAGGGGGTTATCCTACGAGCAGTACTTC	CASSSRDRGLSYEQYF
.	TRBV28	13	.	TRBJ2-5	TGTGCCAGCAGTTTGTATCCCAGAGAGACCCAGTACTTC	CASSLYPRETQYF
.	TRBV30	13	.	TRBJ1-1	TGTGCCTCCGGTGGGGCAGGGGACACTGAAGCTTTCTTT	CASGGAGDTEAFF
.	TRBV6-5	14	TRBD1	TRBJ1-6	TGTGCCAGCAGGAAGGGACAGGCTAATTCACCCCTCCACTTT	CASRKGQANSPLHF
once	TRBV5-1	15	TRBD1	TRBJ2-5	TGCGCCAGCAGTTCTACCGGGACAGTACAAGAGACCCAGTACTTC	CASSSTGTVQETQYF
.	TRBV6-5	14	TRBD1	TRBJ1-6	TGTGCCAGCAGTTTGACAGGGGATAATTCACCCCTCCACTTT	CASSLTGDNSPLHF
.	TRBV19	15	TRBD1	TRBJ1-2	TGTGCCAGTAGTCCGTACCCGAGGACAGGGTCTGGCTACACCTTC	CASSPYPRTGSGYTF
.	TRBV19	15	.	TRBJ1-2	TGTGCCAGTAGCCCAACATCTGGGCAGAGCTATGGCTACACCTTC	CASSPTSGQSYGYTF
.	TRBV29-1	11	.	TRBJ2-7	TGCAGCGTTGTACGAGGCTACGAGCAGTACTTC	CSVVRGYEQYF